This entry is about one TCR beta chain. Participants, roughly 18 to 100 years old, spanned around 25 US areas. Germline V gene data show CDR1 as SQVTM and CDR2 as ANQGSEA. V dropped 6 bases and J dropped 2; count of bases not matched to a gene: 5. The CDR3 runs 14 residues. The sample is drawn from a study of blood T cell repertoires in COVID-19. Study details: Samples of COVID-19 (acute and convalescent) were obtained from the United States, Italy and Spain.

Data came from immunoSEQ multiplex PCR; TCRdb stores just in-frame clones and leaves some out. The repertoire has some 350,000 clones, 80% to 90% of them found once; the top ten carry around 1%. This sequence was found in a man aged 18 to 30 who had recovered from COVID-19. The V gene is TRBV29-1, the J gene TRBJ2-2, with 8 bases aligning to TRBD2. Sequenced: PBMCs or T cells enriched from blood (not recorded which). CDR3 nucleotides: TGCAGCGTGAAGGGACTAGGAAACACCGGGGAGCTGTTTTTT. Its translation is CSVKGLGNTGELFF.